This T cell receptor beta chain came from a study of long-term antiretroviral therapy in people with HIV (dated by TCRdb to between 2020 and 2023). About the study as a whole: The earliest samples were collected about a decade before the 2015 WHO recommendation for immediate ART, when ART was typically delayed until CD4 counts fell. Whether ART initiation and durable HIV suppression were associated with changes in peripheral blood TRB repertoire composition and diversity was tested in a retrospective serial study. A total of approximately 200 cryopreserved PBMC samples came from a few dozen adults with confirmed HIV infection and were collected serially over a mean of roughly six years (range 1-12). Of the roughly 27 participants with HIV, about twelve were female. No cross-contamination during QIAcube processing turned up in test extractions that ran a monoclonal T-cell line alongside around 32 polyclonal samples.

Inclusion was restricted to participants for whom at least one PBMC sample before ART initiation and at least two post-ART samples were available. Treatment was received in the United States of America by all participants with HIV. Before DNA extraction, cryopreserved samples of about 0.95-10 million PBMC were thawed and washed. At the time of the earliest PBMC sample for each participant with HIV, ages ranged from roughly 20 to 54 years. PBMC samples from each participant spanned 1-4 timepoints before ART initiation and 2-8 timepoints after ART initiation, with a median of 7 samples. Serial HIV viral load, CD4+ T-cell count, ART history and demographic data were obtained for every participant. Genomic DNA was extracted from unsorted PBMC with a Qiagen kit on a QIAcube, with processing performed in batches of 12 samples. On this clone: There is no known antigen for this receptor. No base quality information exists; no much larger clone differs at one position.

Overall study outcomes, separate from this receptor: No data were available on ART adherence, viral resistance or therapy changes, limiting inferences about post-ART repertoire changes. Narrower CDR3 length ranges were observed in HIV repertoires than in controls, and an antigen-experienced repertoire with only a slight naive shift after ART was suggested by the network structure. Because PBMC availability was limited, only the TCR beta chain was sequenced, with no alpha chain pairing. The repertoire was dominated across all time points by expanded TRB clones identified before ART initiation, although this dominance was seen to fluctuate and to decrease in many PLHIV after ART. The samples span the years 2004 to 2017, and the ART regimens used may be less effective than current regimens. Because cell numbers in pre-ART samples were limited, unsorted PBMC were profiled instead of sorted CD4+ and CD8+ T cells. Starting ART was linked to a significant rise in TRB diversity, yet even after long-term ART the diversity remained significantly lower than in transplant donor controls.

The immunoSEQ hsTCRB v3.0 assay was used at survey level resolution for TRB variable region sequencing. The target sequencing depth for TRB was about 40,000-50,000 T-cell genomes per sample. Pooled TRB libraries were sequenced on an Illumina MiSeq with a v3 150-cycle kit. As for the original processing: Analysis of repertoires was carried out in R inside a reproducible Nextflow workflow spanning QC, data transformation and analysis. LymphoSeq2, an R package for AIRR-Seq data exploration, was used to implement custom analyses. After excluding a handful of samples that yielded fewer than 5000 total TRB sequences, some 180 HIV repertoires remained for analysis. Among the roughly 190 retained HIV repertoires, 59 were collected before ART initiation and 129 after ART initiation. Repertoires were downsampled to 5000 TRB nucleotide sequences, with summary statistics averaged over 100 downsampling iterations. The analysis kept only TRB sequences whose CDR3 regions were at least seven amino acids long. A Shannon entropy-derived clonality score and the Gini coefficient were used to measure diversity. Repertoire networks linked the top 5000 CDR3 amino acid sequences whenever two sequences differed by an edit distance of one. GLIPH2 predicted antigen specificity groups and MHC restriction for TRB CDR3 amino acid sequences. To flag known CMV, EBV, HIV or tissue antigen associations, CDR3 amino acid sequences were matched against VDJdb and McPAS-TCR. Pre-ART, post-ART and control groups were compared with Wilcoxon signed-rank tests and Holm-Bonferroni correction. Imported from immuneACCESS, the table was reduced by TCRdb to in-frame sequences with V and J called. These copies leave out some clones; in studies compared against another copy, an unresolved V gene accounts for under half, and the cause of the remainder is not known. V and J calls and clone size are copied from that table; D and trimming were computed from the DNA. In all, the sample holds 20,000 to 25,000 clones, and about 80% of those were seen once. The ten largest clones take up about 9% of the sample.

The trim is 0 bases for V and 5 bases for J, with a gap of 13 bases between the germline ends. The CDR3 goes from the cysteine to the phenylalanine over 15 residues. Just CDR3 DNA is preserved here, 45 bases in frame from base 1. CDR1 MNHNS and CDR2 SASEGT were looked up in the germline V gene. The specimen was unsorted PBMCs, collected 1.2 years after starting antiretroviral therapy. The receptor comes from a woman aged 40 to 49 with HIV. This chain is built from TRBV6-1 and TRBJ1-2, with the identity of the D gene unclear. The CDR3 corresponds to CASSEAPGLVYGYTF. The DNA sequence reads TGTGCCAGCAGTGAAGCCCCAGGCCTCGTTTATGGCTACACCTTC.